This T cell receptor beta chain is from a study of T cell responses to AZD1222 COVID-19 vaccine. General study points: Reportedly, nearly half the spike-specific TCRs target unmutated variant regions.

Data came from immunoSEQ multiplex PCR; TCRdb stores just in-frame clones and leaves some out. The table has more than 95,000 clones, approximately 93% seen once. Germline values: CDR1 ENHRY, CDR2 SYGVKD. The CDR3 sequence is 16 residues long. The V segment lost 6 bases and the J segment 2 bases; nucleotides outside the gene matches: 10. Details on this clone: The antigen is undetermined.

This clonotype was obtained from an adult in good health. The specimen comprised peripheral blood, sampled on day 0 of AZD1222 vaccination. The chain links TRBV10-3 to TRBJ1-3; 7 bases match TRBD1. The CDR3 nucleotides read TGTGCCATCAGACGGGACAGCGAGGACCCTGGAAACACCATATATTTT. Amino acids: CAIRRDSEDPGNTIYF.